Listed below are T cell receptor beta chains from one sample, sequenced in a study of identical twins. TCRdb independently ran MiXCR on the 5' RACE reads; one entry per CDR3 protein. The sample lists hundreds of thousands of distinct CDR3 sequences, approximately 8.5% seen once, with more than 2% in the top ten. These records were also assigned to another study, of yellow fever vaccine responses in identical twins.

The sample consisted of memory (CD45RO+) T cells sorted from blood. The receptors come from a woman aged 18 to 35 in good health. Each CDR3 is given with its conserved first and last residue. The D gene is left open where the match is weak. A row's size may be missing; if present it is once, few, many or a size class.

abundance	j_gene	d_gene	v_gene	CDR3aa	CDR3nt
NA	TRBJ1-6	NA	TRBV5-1	CASSAAGQINSPLHF	TGCGCCAGCAGCGCGGCGGGCCAGATTAATTCACCCCTCCACTTT
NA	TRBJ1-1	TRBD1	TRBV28	CATRPGTAIVEAFF	TGTGCCACCAGACCGGGGACAGCAATTGTTGAGGCTTTCTTT
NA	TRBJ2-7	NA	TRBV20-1	CSARGRSSYEQYF	TGCAGTGCTAGAGGGAGGAGCTCCTACGAGCAGTACTTC
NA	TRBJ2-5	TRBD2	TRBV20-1	CSANGAGGQETQYF	TGCAGTGCTAACGGGGCGGGGGGGCAAGAGACCCAGTACTTC
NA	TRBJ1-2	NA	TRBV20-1	CSARDGVALGPHGYTF	TGCAGTGCTAGAGATGGGGTCGCCTTAGGGCCGCATGGCTACACCTTC
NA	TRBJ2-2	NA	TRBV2	CASSGATGELFF	TGTGCCAGCAGTGGGGCCACCGGGGAGCTGTTTTTT
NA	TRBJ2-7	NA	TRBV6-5	CASSYSIMSGRGYEQYF	TGTGCCAGCAGTTACTCGATTATGTCTGGAAGGGGCTACGAGCAGTACTTC
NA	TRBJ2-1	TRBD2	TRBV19	CASSALAGGGNEQFF	TGTGCCAGTAGTGCACTAGCGGGAGGAGGCAATGAGCAGTTCTTC
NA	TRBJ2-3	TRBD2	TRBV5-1	CASSLLAVVLYTDTQYF	TGCGCCAGCAGCTTACTAGCGGTCGTCCTATACACAGATACGCAGTATTTT
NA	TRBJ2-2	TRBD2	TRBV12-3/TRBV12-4	CTCCFGPSYGTRDTGELFF	TGTACCTGCTGTTTTGGTCCGTCGTACGGGACTAGAGATACCGGGGAGCTGTTTTTT
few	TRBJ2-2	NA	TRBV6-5	CASSYSRNTGELFF	TGTGCCAGCAGTTACTCTCGGAACACCGGGGAGCTGTTTTTT
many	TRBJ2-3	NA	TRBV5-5	CASSPPTGRDTQYF	TGTGCCAGCAGCCCACCGACGGGGAGAGATACGCAGTATTTT
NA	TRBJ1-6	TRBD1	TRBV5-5	CASSQSRDSKGSPLHF	TGTGCCAGCAGCCAGTCCCGGGACAGCAAGGGGTCACCCCTCCACTTT
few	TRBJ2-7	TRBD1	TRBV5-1	CASSAGQGPDEQYF	TGCGCCAGCAGCGCCGGACAGGGCCCCGACGAGCAGTACTTC
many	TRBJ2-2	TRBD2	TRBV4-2	CASSLGTSPQGTGELFF	TGTGCCAGCAGCCTGGGGACTAGCCCTCAGGGCACCGGGGAGCTGTTTTTT
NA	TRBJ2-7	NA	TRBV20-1	CSAREGHRSTYEQYF	TGCAGTGCTAGAGAGGGCCACCGGTCGACCTACGAGCAGTACTTC
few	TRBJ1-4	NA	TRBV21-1	CATSLGMTNEKLFF	TGTGCCACCTCCCTCGGGATGACTAATGAAAAACTGTTTTTT
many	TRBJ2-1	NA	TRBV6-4	CASSFGEGHNEQFF	TGTGCCAGCAGTTTCGGAGAGGGGCACAATGAGCAGTTCTTC
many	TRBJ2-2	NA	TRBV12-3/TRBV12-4	CASRLTGELFF	TGTGCCAGCAGACTCACCGGGGAGCTGTTTTTT
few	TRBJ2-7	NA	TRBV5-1	CASSSGTYPYEQYF	TGCGCCAGCAGCTCGGGGACATATCCCTACGAGCAGTACTTC
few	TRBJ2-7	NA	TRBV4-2	CASSQGLEGPYEQYF	TGTGCCAGCAGCCAAGGTCTGGAGGGACCGTACGAGCAGTACTTC
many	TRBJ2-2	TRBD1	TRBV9	CASRNSDRGLNTGELFF	TGTGCCAGCAGGAATAGTGACAGGGGGCTTAACACCGGGGAGCTGTTTTTT
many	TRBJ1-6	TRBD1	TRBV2	CASVQGSYSPLHF	TGTGCCAGCGTACAGGGGTCGTATTCACCCCTCCACTTT
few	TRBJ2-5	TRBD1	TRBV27	CASRRSDRGGLETQYF	TGTGCCAGCAGACGCTCTGACAGGGGCGGGCTAGAGACCCAGTACTTC
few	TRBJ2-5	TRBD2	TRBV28	CASSPLAGGSETQYF	TGTGCCAGCAGCCCATTAGCGGGAGGATCAGAGACCCAGTACTTC